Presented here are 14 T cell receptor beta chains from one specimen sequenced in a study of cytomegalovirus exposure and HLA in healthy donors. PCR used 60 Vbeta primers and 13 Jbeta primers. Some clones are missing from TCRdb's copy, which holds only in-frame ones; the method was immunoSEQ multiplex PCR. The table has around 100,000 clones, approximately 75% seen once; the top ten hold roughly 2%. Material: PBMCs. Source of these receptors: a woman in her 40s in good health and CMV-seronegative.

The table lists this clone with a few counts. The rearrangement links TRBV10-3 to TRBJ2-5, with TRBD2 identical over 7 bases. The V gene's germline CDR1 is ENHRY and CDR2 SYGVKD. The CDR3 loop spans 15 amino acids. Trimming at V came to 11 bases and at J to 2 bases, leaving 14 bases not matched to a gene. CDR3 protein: CASAEGSSGQETQYF. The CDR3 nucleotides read TGTGCCTCCGCGGAAGGGTCTAGCGGACAAGAGACCCAGTACTTC.

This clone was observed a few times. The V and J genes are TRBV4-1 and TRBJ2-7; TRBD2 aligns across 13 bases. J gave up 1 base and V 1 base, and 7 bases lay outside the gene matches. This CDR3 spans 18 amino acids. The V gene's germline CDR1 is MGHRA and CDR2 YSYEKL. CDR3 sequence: CASSQAGLAGEKSYEQYF. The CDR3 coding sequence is TGCGCCAGCAGCCAAGCCGGACTAGCGGGAGAGAAATCCTACGAGCAGTACTTC.

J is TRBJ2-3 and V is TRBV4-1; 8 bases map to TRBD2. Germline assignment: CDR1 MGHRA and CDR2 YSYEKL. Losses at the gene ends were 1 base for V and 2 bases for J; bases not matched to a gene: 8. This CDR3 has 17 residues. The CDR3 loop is CASSQVGGAGVTDTQYF. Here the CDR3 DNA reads TGCGCCAGCAGCCAAGTTGGGGGAGCGGGGGTCACAGATACGCAGTATTTT.

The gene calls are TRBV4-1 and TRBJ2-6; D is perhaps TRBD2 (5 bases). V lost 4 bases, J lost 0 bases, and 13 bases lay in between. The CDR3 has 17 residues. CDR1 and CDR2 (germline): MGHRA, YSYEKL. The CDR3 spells CASSPGEGLSGANVLTF. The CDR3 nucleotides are TGCGCCAGCAGCCCTGGCGAGGGCCTCTCTGGGGCCAACGTCCTGACTTTC.

The CDR3 loop is CASSDGPSSTDTQYF. In DNA form, the CDR3 reads TGTGCCAGCAGTGACGGGCCATCTAGCACAGATACGCAGTATTTT. V and J are TRBV6-4 and TRBJ2-3; D is undetermined. The CDR3 has 15 residues. Trimming took off 2 bases at V and 0 bases at J, with 9 bases between the two ends. Germline CDR1 MRHNA, CDR2 SNTAGT.

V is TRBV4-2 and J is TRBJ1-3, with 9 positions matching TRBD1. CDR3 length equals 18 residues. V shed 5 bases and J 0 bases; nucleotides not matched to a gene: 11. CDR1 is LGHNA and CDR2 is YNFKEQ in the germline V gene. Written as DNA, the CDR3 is TGTGCCAGCAGCTCAAGATCGGGACAGGGCGACTCTGGAAACACCATATATTTT. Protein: CASSSRSGQGDSGNTIYF.

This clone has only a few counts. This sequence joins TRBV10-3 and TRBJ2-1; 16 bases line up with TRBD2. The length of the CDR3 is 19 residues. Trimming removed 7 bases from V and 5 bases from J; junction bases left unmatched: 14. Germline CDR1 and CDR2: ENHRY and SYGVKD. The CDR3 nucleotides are TGTGCCATCAATAACCCGGGACTAGCGGGAGGGCTTTTAAACAATGAGCAGTTCTTC. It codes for CAINNPGLAGGLLNNEQFF.

The DNA of the CDR3 is TGCAGCGTTTTGGGCAGGGTCCAGACCCAGTACTTC. As protein: CSVLGRVQTQYF. The rearrangement links TRBV29-1 to TRBJ2-5, with a possible D match to TRBD1 (5 bases). From germline, CDR1 is SQVTM and CDR2 ANQGSEA. V was shortened by 5 bases and J by 6 bases, with 13 bases between the two germline ends. CDR3 size: 12 residues.

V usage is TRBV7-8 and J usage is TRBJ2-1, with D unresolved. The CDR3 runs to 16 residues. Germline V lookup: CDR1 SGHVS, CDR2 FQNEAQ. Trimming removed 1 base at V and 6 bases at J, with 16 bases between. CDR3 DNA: TGTGCCAGCAGCTTAGATTTGGCCGGGTCGAGCAATGAGCAGTTCTTC. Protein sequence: CASSLDLAGSSNEQFF.

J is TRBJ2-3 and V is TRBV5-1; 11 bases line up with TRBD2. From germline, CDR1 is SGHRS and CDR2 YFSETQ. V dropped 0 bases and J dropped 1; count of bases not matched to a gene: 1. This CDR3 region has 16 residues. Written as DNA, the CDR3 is TGCGCCAGCAGCTTGGAGGGACTAGCGGGCACAGATACGCAGTATTTT. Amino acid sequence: CASSLEGLAGTDTQYF.

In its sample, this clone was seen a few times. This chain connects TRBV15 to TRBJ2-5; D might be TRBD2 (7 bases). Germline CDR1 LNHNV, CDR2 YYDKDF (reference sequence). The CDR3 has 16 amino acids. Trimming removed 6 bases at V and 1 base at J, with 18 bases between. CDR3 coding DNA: TGTGCCACCAGTGTCACAGGGACTATAGTCCAAGAGACCCAGTACTTC. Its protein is CATSVTGTIVQETQYF.

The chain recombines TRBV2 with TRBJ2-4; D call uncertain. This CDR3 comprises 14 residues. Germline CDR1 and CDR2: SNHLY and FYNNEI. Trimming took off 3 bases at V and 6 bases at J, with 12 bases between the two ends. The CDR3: CASSESGGGNIQYF. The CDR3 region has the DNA TGTGCCAGCAGTGAGTCTGGCGGCGGAAACATTCAGTACTTC.

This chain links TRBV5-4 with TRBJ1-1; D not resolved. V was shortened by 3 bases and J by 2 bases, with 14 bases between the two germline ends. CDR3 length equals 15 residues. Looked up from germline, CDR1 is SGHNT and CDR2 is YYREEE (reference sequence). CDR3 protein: CASSSPRDGNTEAFF. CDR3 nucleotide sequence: TGTGCCAGCAGCTCCCCTAGAGACGGTAACACTGAAGCTTTCTTT.

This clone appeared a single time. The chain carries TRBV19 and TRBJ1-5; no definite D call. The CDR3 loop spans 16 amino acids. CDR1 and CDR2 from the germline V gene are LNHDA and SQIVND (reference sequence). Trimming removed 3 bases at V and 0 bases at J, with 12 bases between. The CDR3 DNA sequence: TGTGCCAGTAGTATCTTCGTCGGGGATAGCAATCAGCCCCAGCATTTT. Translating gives CASSIFVGDSNQPQHF.